The present T cell receptor beta chain was sequenced within a study of T cell changes during pregnancy in multiple sclerosis. From germline, CDR1 is MNHEY and CDR2 SVGAGI. V dropped 6 bases and J dropped 0 bases, with 6 bases sitting between them. This CDR3 spans 13 amino acids. The data were produced by immunoSEQ multiplex PCR, yet TCRdb's version contains in-frame clones alone and is incomplete. The data show tens of thousands of clones, roughly nine tenths seen once. The sample here was peripheral blood, taken after pregnancy. This receptor was taken from a female donor in good health, enrolled as a control in a pregnancy study. The V gene is TRBV6-5, the J gene TRBJ1-5; no firm D call. This CDR3 reads CASSQFSNQPQHF. CDR3 in DNA: TGTGCCAGCAGCCAATTTAGCAATCAGCCCCAGCATTTT.